These 12 T cell receptor beta chains originate from one sample sequenced in a study of Graves' ophthalmopathy and Graves' hyperthyroidism. Using RNA transcripts, the TCR beta CDR3 regions were amplified. An opening RT-PCR round employed HTBI primers and preceded a second-round multiplex PCR. TCRdb redid the calling of the multiplex PCR reads with MiXCR, one entry per CDR3 protein. Of under 250,000 distinct CDR3 sequences listed, around 28% are singletons. Sequences were obtained from peripheral blood. The source of these receptors is a man aged 50-60 years with Graves' ophthalmopathy.

The chain employs TRBV12-3 or TRBV12-4 and TRBJ1-2; the D gene is possibly TRBD1 (5 bases). The CDR3 length is 17 residues. V lost 8 bases and J lost 3, with 25 bases in between. Written as DNA, the CDR3 is TGTGCCAGCGATACCGGGGGGTCAGGGCAGAGGGACTATGGCTACACCTTC. This encodes CASDTGGSGQRDYGYTF.

The chain employs TRBV28 and TRBJ1-5; no clear D gene. The CDR3 runs 14 residues. Germline V CDR1 and CDR2: MDHEN, SYDVKM. V dropped 7 bases and J dropped 1 base, with 11 bases sitting between them. The CDR3 here is CASIRGGSNQPQHF. In nucleotides, the CDR3 is TGTGCCAGCATACGTGGAGGGAGCAATCAGCCCCAGCATTTT.

Ten or more counts support this clonotype. V usage is TRBV6-1 and J usage is TRBJ2-5; 9 bases fit TRBD1. CDR3 length: 15 residues. Germline V gene data show CDR1 as MNHNS and CDR2 as SASEGT. After removal of 8 bases from V and 5 bases from J, the junction contained 12 bases not matched to a gene. In DNA, the CDR3 is TGTGCCAGCGGTCGAATTACAGGGGGCGGTGAGACCCAGTACTTC. As protein: CASGRITGGGETQYF.

This clonotype has at least ten counts. The chain employs TRBV7-9 and TRBJ2-4, with 7 nucleotides matching TRBD1. Germline CDR1 is SEHNR and CDR2 is FQNEAQ (reference sequence). V was pared by 6 bases and J by 4 bases, with 12 bases of the junction left unmatched. This CDR3 has 16 amino acids. DNA for the CDR3: TGTGCCAGCAGTTCGACAGGGACAGCCACGAAAAACATTCAGTACTTC. This gives the protein CASSSTGTATKNIQYF.

This clonotype was found many times. The chain uses TRBV28 and TRBJ2-7; 7 positions match TRBD1. The CDR3 covers 13 residues. V dropped 5 bases and J dropped 3; count of bases not matched to a gene: 4. Germline loops: CDR1 MDHEN, CDR2 SYDVKM. CDR3 DNA: TGTGCCAGCAGTCCCGGGACAGACTACGAGCAGTACTTC. Its protein is CASSPGTDYEQYF.

The sample holds many counts of this clonotype. CDR3 DNA: TGTGCCAGCAGTTATGGGAACTCCGAGAGATTCTTT. This encodes CASSYGNSERFF. This chain connects TRBV6-5 to TRBJ1-1, with no clear D. V was cut by 3 bases and J by 14 bases, with 16 bases left in between. This CDR3 spans 12 amino acids. Germline lookup yields CDR1 MNHEY and CDR2 SVGAGI.

This clonotype was detected ten times or more. This chain links TRBV7-3 with TRBJ1-2, with D possibly being TRBD1 (6 bases). CDR1 SGHTA and CDR2 FQGTGA come from the germline V gene. The length of the CDR3 is 12 residues. The ends were cut back, 6 bases at V and 6 bases at J, with 11 bases in the middle. The CDR3 region is CASRVQGNGYTF. The CDR3 DNA sequence: TGTGCCAGCAGAGTACAGGGTAATGGCTACACCTTC.

Turning to this clonotype: Likely a read error: the CDR3 ends without its conserved phenylalanine or tryptophan. The chain employs TRBV2 and TRBJ2-5; 9 bases align to TRBD1. The CDR3 runs to 14 residues. Germline V CDR1 and CDR2: SNHLY, FYNNEI. Trimming cost V 4 bases and J 3 bases; bases outside gene matches: 3. CDR3 residues: CASSGRQGEETQYL. The CDR3 DNA sequence: TGTGCCAGCAGTGGCCGACAGGGGGAAGAGACCCAGTACCTC.

Ten or more counts support this clonotype. This sequence joins TRBV20-1 and TRBJ2-7; 9 bases agree with TRBD1. The CDR3 is 13 residues long. CDR1 and CDR2 from the germline V gene are DFQATT and SNEGSKA (reference sequence). With V trimmed by 6 bases and J by 2 bases, 5 bases remained unmatched. Here the CDR3 reads CSARDRVTYEQYF. As DNA, the CDR3 is TGCAGTGCCCGGGACAGGGTAACCTACGAGCAGTACTTC.

In this sample, this clonotype turned up many times. The chain joins TRBV7-6 to TRBJ2-2, with 12 bases matching TRBD2. CDR1 is SGHVS and CDR2 is FNYEAQ in the germline V gene. The V segment lost 2 bases and the J segment 6 bases; nucleotides outside the gene matches: 4. This CDR3 contains 16 residues. The DNA of the CDR3 is TGTGCCAGCAGCTTAAGACTAGCGGGAGTCCCCGGGGAGCTGTTTTTT. It translates to CASSLRLAGVPGELFF.

This chain links TRBV24-1 with TRBJ1-2; tentative D call: TRBD1 (6 bases). With 9 bases removed from V and 2 bases from J, the gap between germline ends came to 9 bases. The CDR3 extends over 12 amino acids. Per the germline V gene, CDR1 is KGHDR and CDR2 is SFDVKD. Here the CDR3 DNA reads TGTGCCACCGGGCAGGGGAACTATGGCTACACCTTC. It yields the protein CATGQGNYGYTF.

CDR3 nucleotides: TGTGCCAGCAGTTCAGCGGGAGTGGGGACCGGGGAGCTGTTTTTT. This sequence encodes CASSSAGVGTGELFF. The J gene is TRBJ2-2, the V gene TRBV6-5; 8 bases agree with TRBD2. CDR3 length: 15 residues. Germline V gene sequence: CDR1 MNHEY, CDR2 SVGAGI. After removal of 4 bases from V and 5 bases from J, the junction contained 6 bases not matched to a gene.